These T cell receptor beta chains were read from a single sample in a study of siplizumab effects on memory and regulatory T cells. Repertoires were generated with immunoSEQ multiplex PCR, while TCRdb's copy carries only in-frame clones and drops some. The repertoire holds 95,000 to 130,000 clones, with roughly 94% as singletons. The sequenced sample consisted of non-Treg CD4+ T cells sorted from blood. The source is a human donor in good health. The CDR3 runs from the conserved cysteine through the conserved F or W. A D gene is named only where the DNA matches it firmly. Clone size, where shown, is once, few, many, or a class for clones that have expanded.

J | size | D | V | CDR3 | DNA
TRBJ1-2 | - | TRBD1 | TRBV29-1 | CSVGTGMGFYGYTF | TGCAGCGTGGGGACAGGGATGGGATTCTATGGCTACACCTTC
TRBJ1-2 | - | TRBD1 | TRBV2 | CASSEEGQGRYTF | TGTGCCAGCAGTGAAGAGGGACAGGGGCGGTACACCTTC
TRBJ2-7 | - | TRBD1 | TRBV18 | CASSPSDRGREQYF | TGTGCCAGCTCACCTTCGGACAGGGGTCGAGAGCAGTACTTC
TRBJ2-7 | - | - | TRBV18 | CASSPPAGVEQYF | TGTGCCAGCTCACCACCGGCAGGGGTCGAGCAGTACTTC
TRBJ1-1 | - | - | TRBV7-9 | CASSPRTGNTEAFF | TGTGCCAGCAGCCCGAGGACGGGAAACACTGAAGCTTTCTTT
TRBJ2-1 | - | TRBD2 | TRBV7-9 | CASSARTSGRNEQFF | TGTGCCAGCAGCGCTCGGACTAGCGGGAGGAATGAGCAGTTCTTC
TRBJ2-7 | few | - | TRBV2 | CASRDRTGTYEQYF | TGTGCCAGCAGGGACCGGACTGGGACTTACGAGCAGTACTTC
TRBJ2-1 | - | TRBD2 | TRBV15 | CATSRGDLASGREGQFF | TGTGCCACCAGCAGGGGGGACTTGGCTAGCGGGAGGGAAGGGCAGTTCTTC
TRBJ1-5 | - | - | TRBV7-6 | CASTAGSNQPQHF | TGTGCCAGCACTGCAGGGAGCAATCAGCCCCAGCATTTT
TRBJ1-5 | few | - | TRBV27 | CASRMPQHF | TGTGCCAGCAGGATGCCCCAGCATTTT
TRBJ2-3 | - | TRBD2 | TRBV18 | CASSPVLGTSKADTQYF | TGTGCCAGCTCACCGGTACTCGGGACTAGCAAGGCAGATACGCAGTATTTT
TRBJ2-5 | - | - | TRBV5-1 | CASSLGQGGETQYF | TGCGCCAGCAGCTTGGGTCAGGGGGGAGAGACCCAGTACTTC
TRBJ2-3 | - | - | TRBV10-3 | CAIYHGVGSTDTQYF | TGTGCCATTTACCATGGGGTGGGTAGCACAGATACGCAGTATTTT
TRBJ2-5 | - | - | TRBV7-2 | CASSFRLRQETQYF | TGTGCCAGCAGCTTTCGGTTGCGCCAAGAGACCCAGTACTTC
TRBJ1-5 | once | - | TRBV6-1 | CASSEVGVFQPQHF | TGTGCCAGCAGTGAAGTAGGGGTCTTCCAGCCCCAGCATTTT
TRBJ2-3 | - | TRBD2 | TRBV4-1 | CASSQSRLAVTDTQYF | TGCGCCAGCAGCCAGTCTAGACTAGCGGTCACAGATACGCAGTATTTT
TRBJ1-1 | - | TRBD1 | TRBV30 | CAWSDRGWTEAFF | TGTGCCTGGAGTGACAGGGGGTGGACTGAAGCTTTCTTT
TRBJ2-5 | - | - | TRBV5-1 | CASSSRYQETQYF | TGCGCCAGCAGCTCTCGGTACCAAGAGACCCAGTACTTC
TRBJ1-2 | - | TRBD1 | TRBV5-6 | CASSIDTGVYGYTF | TGTGCCAGCAGCATCGATACAGGGGTCTATGGCTACACCTTC
TRBJ2-3 | once | TRBD1 | TRBV6-5 | CASSRTDREGTQYF | TGTGCCAGCAGTCGCACTGACAGGGAAGGTACGCAGTATTTT
TRBJ1-2 | once | - | TRBV7-2 | CASSLIRGNYGYTF | TGTGCCAGCAGCTTAATTCGAGGGAACTATGGCTACACCTTC
TRBJ1-1 | once | TRBD1 | TRBV5-1 | CASSFQGDTEAFF | TGCGCCAGCAGCTTCCAGGGGGACACTGAAGCTTTCTTT
TRBJ1-4 | - | - | TRBV5-1 | CASSVAGEEKLFF | TGCGCCAGCAGCGTCGCCGGGGAAGAAAAACTGTTTTTT
TRBJ1-3 | - | - | TRBV11-2 | CASSLENTIYF | TGTGCCAGCAGCTTGGAAAACACCATATATTTT
TRBJ1-3 | once | - | TRBV5-1 | CASQESSSGNTIYF | TGCGCCAGCCAGGAATCCTCCTCTGGAAACACCATATATTTT
TRBJ2-1 | once | TRBD2 | TRBV18 | CASSPSTASGYNEQFF | TGTGCCAGCTCACCCTCAACGGCTAGCGGATACAATGAGCAGTTCTTC